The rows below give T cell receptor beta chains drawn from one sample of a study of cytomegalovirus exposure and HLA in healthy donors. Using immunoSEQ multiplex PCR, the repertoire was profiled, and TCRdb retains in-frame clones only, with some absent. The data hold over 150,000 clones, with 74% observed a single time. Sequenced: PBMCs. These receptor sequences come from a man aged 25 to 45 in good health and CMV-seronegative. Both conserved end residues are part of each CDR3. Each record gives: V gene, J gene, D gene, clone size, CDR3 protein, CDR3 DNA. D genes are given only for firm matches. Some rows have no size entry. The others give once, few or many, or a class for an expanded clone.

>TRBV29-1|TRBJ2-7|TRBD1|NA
CSVAHRGRYEQYF
TGCAGCGTTGCTCACAGGGGCAGGTACGAGCAGTACTTC
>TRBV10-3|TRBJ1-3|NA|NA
CAISESAGATGNTIYF
TGTGCCATCAGTGAGTCGGCAGGGGCAACTGGAAACACCATATATTTT
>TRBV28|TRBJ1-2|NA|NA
CASSLRTVFRGYTF
TGTGCCAGCAGTTTACGGACAGTATTTAGGGGCTACACCTTC
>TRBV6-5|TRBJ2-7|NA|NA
CARITLLFGDEGRGF
TGTGCCAGAATTACCCTGTTGTTTGGGGATGAAGGGCGGGGCTTC
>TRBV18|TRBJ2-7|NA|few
CASSPLQGPYEQYF
TGTGCCAGCTCACCATTACAGGGACCCTACGAGCAGTACTTC
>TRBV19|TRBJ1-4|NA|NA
CASSWRGTGEKLFF
TGTGCCAGTAGCTGGAGAGGAACAGGTGAAAAACTGTTTTTT
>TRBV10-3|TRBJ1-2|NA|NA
CAISDDPSGYGYTF
TGTGCCATCAGTGATGATCCTTCGGGCTATGGCTACACCTTC
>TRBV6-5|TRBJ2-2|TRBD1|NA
CASSSGQGNTGELFF
TGTGCCAGCAGTAGTGGACAGGGTAACACCGGGGAGCTGTTTTTT
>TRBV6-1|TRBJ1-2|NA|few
CASRDQGIRGYTF
TGTGCCAGCAGGGATCAGGGGATTCGTGGCTACACCTTC
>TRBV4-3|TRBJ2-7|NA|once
CASSQDFGGSYEQYF
TGCGCCAGCAGCCAAGACTTCGGCGGATCCTACGAGCAGTACTTC
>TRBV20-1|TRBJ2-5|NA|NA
CSAIPVEAQYF
TGCAGTGCTATACCAGTGGAGGCCCAGTACTTC
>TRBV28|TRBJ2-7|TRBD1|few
CASTGTYEQYF
TGTGCCTCGACAGGGACCTACGAGCAGTACTTC
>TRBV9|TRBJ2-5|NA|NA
CASSSPNRGQETQYF
TGTGCCAGCAGCTCCCCAAACCGGGGACAAGAGACCCAGTACTTC
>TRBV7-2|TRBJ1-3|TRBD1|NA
CASSEANRGGGNTIYF
TGTGCCAGCAGCGAAGCTAACAGGGGTGGTGGAAACACCATATATTTT